The source of this T cell receptor beta chain is a study of blood T cell repertoires in COVID-19. The CDR3 consists of 17 residues. Germline CDR1 reads KGHSH; CDR2 reads LQKENI. Profiled with immunoSEQ multiplex PCR; TCRdb holds only in-frame clones, not every one. The sample shows about 310,000 clones, roughly 87% of them seen only once. The age range of participants was about 18 to 95 years, with residence in around 22 US areas. Allocation to cohorts depended on clinical history reported by the participants. Two consecutive negative NP/OP PCR tests, clearance, or resolved symptoms defined Cohort 3 recovery. A note on this clone: At one of its ends the junction is not consistent with the germline gene, which may arise from a read error. The same CDR3 also results from other DNA sequences found in this sample.

Sequences were obtained from PBMCs or T cells enriched from blood (not recorded which). The chain combines TRBV18 with TRBJ2-7; 12 nucleotides agree with TRBD2. This receptor was identified in a woman aged 18 to 35 who had recovered from COVID-19. CDR3 coding DNA: TGTGCCAGTTCACCACTTGAGACTAGCGGGAGTCACTACGAGCAGTACTTC. Translating it yields CASSPLETSGSHYEQYF.